What follows is one TCR beta chain and its context. In its sample, this clonotype was seen many times. Its antigen remains undetermined. There are no base qualities to consult, and no much larger clone falls within one base. For CDR1 and CDR2, the germline V gene lists MNHEY and SVGAGI. The junction carries 14 bases between V and J, which are trimmed by 5 bases and 0 bases respectively. The CDR3 measures 17 amino acids from cysteine to phenylalanine. The kept DNA is CDR3 alone, 51 bases in frame from the first base. These data belong to a study of human T cells and chemical hapten exposure (dated by TCRdb to 2020 to 2023). Regarding the study in general: For sensitization, 2% DPC in acetone was applied to a roughly 2 cm by roughly 2 cm area of upper inner arm skin. Patients additionally received weekly therapeutic DPC doses to the scalp throughout the roughly 25-week study period. The mostly female patient cohort included alopecia areata with under or over 50% scalp involvement, alopecia totalis and alopecia universalis. Patch tests used Finn chambers with 0.01% DPC on the upper back, scored after 6 days by International Contact Dermatitis Research Group standards. Twenty-nine alopecia patients gave blood for TCR sequencing at one to four time points (pre-sensitization, 2, 6 and 24 weeks). Libraries were combined into a pool for sequencing, and differences in TCR yield between samples came mainly from small differences in library volumes within the pool. This study followed changes in the peripheral blood TCR repertoire in vivo during primary and secondary sensitization of alopecia patients to the hapten diphenylcyclopropenone (DPC). Patient blood was sampled pre-sensitization (week 0) and at 2, 6 and about 24 weeks after DPC sensitization.

What the authors observed across the whole study: Repeated subsampling changed both the strength of the expansion versus patch-test correlation and the threshold at which the correlation became significant. A positive correlation was found between the number of PT1 expanded TCRs and patch test score, with significance reached at thresholds 8, 16 and 32 but not 4. Significantly more large CDR3 similarity clusters were formed by expanded TCRs than by pre-sensitization or healthy control sets, consistent with antigen-driven responses. DPC sensitization did not change the number of TCRs with a frequency above 1 in 1000, and there was no evidence of changes in global repertoire structure. All patients had alopecia, a presumed autoimmune disease, so their immune response might differ from that of healthy individuals.

Library method: RACE. The reads were generated on a NextSeq 500. During library preparation, unique molecular identifiers were attached to individual cDNA molecules so that TCRs could be counted in a quantitative, reproducible way. Each blood RNA sample was used to sequence both TCR alpha and TCR beta chains. Per the source publication's procedure: Samples had a median of 95,638 TCRs, with a range from roughly 23,224 to 700,000. The Decombinator software suite was used to annotate V, J and CDR3 in the TCR reads. Every sample was subsampled to the same number of TCRs (28,000) for the PS versus PT1 abundance plots. Expanded TCRs were defined as absent before sensitization and observed at least eight times at the 2-week time point. Clones were called with MiXCR by TCRdb after fastp trimmed the public reads at Q25, and only in-frame beta chains were retained. Rows merge per CDR3 protein into single entries with the most common DNA and genes. The V and J calls reflect TCRdb's pipeline rather than the authors' work. This sample has approximately 90,000 distinct CDR3 sequences in its table, and about 10% of those were observed once. The ten most abundant clones make up 2% to 2.5% of the sample.

This specimen's time point label, per the study, means: patch test 1, 2 weeks after DPC sensitization. Interpreted using the paper, the treatment or condition label stands for: therapeutic diphenylcyclopropenone sensitization with weekly scalp DPC. Blood at each patch-test visit was drawn before the patch test was applied. Eligible patients were aged 18 to 70, diagnosed with alopecia, deemed suitable for DPC therapy, and excluded if pregnant. Total RNA was extracted from unfractionated whole blood collected in Tempus Blood RNA tubes. This sequence was found in a man aged 35 to 55 with alopecia areata. Some clones in this sample may be carry-over from other donors' samples. This specimen consisted of whole blood, obtained in connection with sensitization to the hapten diphenylcyclopropenone (DPC). The V and J segments used are TRBV6-5 and TRBJ2-6; the D gene assignment is perhaps TRBD1 or TRBD2, with each matching 6 bases. The CDR3 amino acid sequence is: CASSRGTLSSGANVLTF. The sequenced DNA is TGTGCCAGCAGTCGGGGGACACTGAGCTCTGGGGCCAACGTCCTGACTTTC.